This T cell receptor beta chain is drawn from a study of T cell responses to AZD1222 COVID-19 vaccine. Overall study results and limits: Sampling that yielded the repertoires occurred only after the peak T cell response.

Unmatched junction bases numbered 11, after V lost 4 bases and J lost 4 bases. This CDR3 contains 17 residues. Germline assignment: CDR1 SGHRS and CDR2 YFSETQ. Second-dose timings of about 4 or about 12 weeks were pooled. Points on this clone: What it binds is not known.

Sequenced by immunoSEQ multiplex PCR; TCRdb stores in-frame clones only, minus some. The sample comprises some 96,000 clones, more than 70% of which are singletons, and approximately 15% rests with the top ten. The source was peripheral blood, collected 28 days after the second AZD1222 dose. The chain carries TRBV5-1 and TRBJ2-2, with TRBD1 identical over 9 bases. The source of this sequence is an adult who received the AZD1222 COVID-19 vaccine. CDR3 sequence reads: CASSQTGQGIGTGELFF. The DNA for the CDR3 is TGCGCCAGCAGCCAAACGGGACAGGGTATCGGCACCGGGGAGCTGTTTTTT.